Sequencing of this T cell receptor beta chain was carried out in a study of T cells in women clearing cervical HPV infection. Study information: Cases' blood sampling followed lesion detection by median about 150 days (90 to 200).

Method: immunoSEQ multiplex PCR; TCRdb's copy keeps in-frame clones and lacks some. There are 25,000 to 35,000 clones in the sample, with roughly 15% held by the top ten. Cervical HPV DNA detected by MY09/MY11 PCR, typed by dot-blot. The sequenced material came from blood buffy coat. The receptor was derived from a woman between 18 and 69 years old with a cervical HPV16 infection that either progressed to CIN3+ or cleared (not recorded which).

The CDR3 bases that were read are TGTGCCAGCAGCCAAGACACTAGGGGC. This encodes CASSQDTRG. The CDR3 as a whole reads CASSQDTRGYTF. V gene TRBV3-1 (or the pseudogene TRBV3-2) combines with J gene TRBJ1-2; D is uncertain. The read comes to an end 3 residues before the CDR3 does, leaving the germline J gene to fill in the end. The CDR3 is 12 amino acids. Germline V gene data show CDR1 as LGHDT and CDR2 as YNNKEL (reference sequence).